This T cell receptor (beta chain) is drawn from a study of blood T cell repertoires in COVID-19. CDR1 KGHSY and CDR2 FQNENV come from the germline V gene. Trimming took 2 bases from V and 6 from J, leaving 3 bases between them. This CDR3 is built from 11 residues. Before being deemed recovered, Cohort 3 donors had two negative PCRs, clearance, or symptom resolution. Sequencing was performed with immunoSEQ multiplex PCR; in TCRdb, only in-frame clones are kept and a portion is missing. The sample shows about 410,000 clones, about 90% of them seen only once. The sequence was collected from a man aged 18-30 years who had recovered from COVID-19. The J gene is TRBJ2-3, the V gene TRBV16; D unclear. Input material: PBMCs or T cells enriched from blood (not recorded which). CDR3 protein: CASSQEDTQYF. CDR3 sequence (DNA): TGTGCCAGCAGCCAAGAGGATACGCAGTATTTT.